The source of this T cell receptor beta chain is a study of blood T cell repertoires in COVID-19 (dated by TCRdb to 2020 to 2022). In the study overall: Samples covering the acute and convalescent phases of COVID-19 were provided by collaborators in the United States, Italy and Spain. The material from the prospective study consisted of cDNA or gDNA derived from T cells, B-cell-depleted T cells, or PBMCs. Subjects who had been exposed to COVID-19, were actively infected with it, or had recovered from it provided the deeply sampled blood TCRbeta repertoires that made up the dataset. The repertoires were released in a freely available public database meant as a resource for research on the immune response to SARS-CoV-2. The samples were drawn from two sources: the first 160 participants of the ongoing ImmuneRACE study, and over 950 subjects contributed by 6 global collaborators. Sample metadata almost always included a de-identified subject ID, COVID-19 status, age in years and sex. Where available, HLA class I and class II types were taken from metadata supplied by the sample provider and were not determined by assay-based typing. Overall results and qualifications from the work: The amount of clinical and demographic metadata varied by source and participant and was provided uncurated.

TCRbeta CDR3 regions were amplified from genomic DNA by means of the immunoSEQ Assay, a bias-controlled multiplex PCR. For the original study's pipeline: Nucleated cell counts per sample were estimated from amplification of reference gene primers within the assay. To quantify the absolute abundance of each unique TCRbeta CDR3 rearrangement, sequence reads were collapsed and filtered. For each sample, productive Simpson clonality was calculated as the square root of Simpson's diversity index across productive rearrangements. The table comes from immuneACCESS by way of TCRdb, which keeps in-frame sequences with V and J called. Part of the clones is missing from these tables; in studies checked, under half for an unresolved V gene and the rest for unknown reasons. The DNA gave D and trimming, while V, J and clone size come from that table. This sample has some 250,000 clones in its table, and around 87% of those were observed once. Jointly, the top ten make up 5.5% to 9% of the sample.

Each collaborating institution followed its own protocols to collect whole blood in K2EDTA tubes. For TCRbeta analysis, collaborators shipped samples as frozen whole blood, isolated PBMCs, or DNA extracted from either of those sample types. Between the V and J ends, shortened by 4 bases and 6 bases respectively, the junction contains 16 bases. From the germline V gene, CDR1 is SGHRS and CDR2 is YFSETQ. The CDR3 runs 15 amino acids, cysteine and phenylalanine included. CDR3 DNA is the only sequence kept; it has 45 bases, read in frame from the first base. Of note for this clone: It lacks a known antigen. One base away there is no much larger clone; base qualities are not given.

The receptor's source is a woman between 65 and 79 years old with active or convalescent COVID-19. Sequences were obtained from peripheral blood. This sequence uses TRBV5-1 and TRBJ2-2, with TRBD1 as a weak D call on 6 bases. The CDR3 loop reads CASSAMGPGAGELFF. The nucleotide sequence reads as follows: TGCGCCAGCAGCGCAATGGGACCAGGGGCCGGGGAGCTGTTTTTT.